One sample yielded the 32 T cell receptor beta chains listed below, sequenced in a study of T cell repertoires in cytomegalovirus infection. TCRdb called the reads again in MiXCR, with one record for every CDR3 protein. The sample lists 200,000 to 300,000 distinct CDR3 sequences; roughly 9.1% were seen once. The sequencing input was PBMCs. These receptor sequences come from a human donor in good health (CMV status not recorded). Some clones in this sample may be carry-over from other donors' samples.

The chain is built from TRBV7-8 and TRBJ2-7, with 8 bases matching TRBD2. From germline, CDR1 is SGHVS and CDR2 FQNEAQ. After removal of 1 base from V and 2 bases from J, the junction contained 4 bases not matched to a gene. The CDR3 contains 15 residues. CDR3 sequence reads: CASSLGAGGTYEQYF. The CDR3 DNA sequence: TGTGCCAGCAGCTTAGGCGCGGGAGGAACCTACGAGCAGTACTTC.

This clonotype was counted a few times. The chain uses TRBV2 and TRBJ1-6; D not certain. The CDR3 runs 14 residues. Germline V gene lookup returns CDR1 SNHLY and CDR2 FYNNEI. Deletions cut 4 bases from V and 4 bases from J, with 8 bases between. CDR3 loop: CASSVTEYNSPLHF. CDR3 bases: TGTGCCAGCAGTGTAACGGAATATAATTCACCCCTCCACTTT.

This chain joins TRBV7-8 and TRBJ2-1; 7 bases agree with TRBD2. The germline CDR1 and CDR2 sequences are SGHVS and FQNEAQ. There are 16 residues in the CDR3. Unmatched junction bases numbered 15, after V lost 5 bases and J lost 8 bases. The CDR3 is CASSPWSGKGSDEQFF. CDR3 nucleotide sequence: TGTGCCAGCAGCCCCTGGAGCGGGAAGGGTTCCGATGAGCAGTTCTTC.

A few counts support this clonotype. This sequence joins TRBV7-2 and TRBJ1-2; D unresolved. Trimming pared 5 bases from V and 8 bases from J, leaving 15 bases between. The CDR3 sequence is 13 residues long. Per the germline V gene, CDR1 is SGHTA and CDR2 is FQGNSA. The CDR3 DNA is TGTGCCAGCAGCGCACCAGGAGAAAAAGGCTACACCTTC. Encoded protein: CASSAPGEKGYTF. Drawing the rest from reference TRBV7-2 and TRBJ1-2, the complete variable domain is GAGVSQSPSNKVTEKGKDVELRCDPISGHTALYWYRQSLGQGLEFLIYFQGNSAPDKSGLPSDRFSAERTGGSVSTLTIQRTQQEDSAVYLCASSAPGEKGYTFGSGTRLTVV.

Ten or more counts support this clonotype. The chain links TRBV14 to TRBJ2-1, with 11 bases aligning to TRBD2. With 3 bases clipped from V and 10 bases from J, the junction kept 2 bases outside the gene matches. Germline V lookup: CDR1 SGHDN, CDR2 FVKESK. This CDR3 contains 13 residues. The CDR3 nucleotides are TGTGCCAGCAGCCACAGACTAGCGGGAGAGCAGTTCTTC. Its translation is CASSHRLAGEQFF.

This clonotype was seen at least ten times. The chain recombines TRBV7-2 with TRBJ1-1; a possible D gene is TRBD1 (6 bases). V was trimmed by 6 bases and J by 1 base, leaving 12 bases between them. The CDR3 extends over 14 amino acids. The V gene's germline CDR1 is SGHTA and CDR2 FQGNSA. CDR3 DNA: TGTGCCAGCAGTCCCGACAGGTCGAACACTGAAGCTTTCTTT. As protein: CASSPDRSNTEAFF.

The rearrangement joins TRBV20-1 to TRBJ2-3; TRBD2 matches at 12 bases. V was clipped by 6 bases and J by 4 bases; unmatched bases: 8. CDR1 DFQATT and CDR2 SNEGSKA come from the germline V gene (reference sequence). CDR3 length: 15 residues. CDR3 bases: TGCAGTGCCCCCCGGACTAGCGGGATTGCAGATACGCAGTATTTT. Translating it yields CSAPRTSGIADTQYF.

This clonotype was seen just once. J is TRBJ2-3 and V is TRBV7-2; 8 bases are shared with TRBD2. Germline lookup yields CDR1 SGHTA and CDR2 FQGNSA. The CDR3 is 17 residues long. Trimming took 5 bases from V and 3 from J; bases not matched to a gene: 13. The CDR3, as DNA: TGTGCCAGCAGCCCTCGGGGGGGACAAAGTTTGACAGATACGCAGTATTTT. Translation gives CASSPRGGQSLTDTQYF.

V usage is TRBV27 and J usage is TRBJ2-3, with a tentative D call TRBD2 (5 bases). V dropped 6 bases and J dropped 0 bases, with 13 bases sitting between them. CDR1 is MNHEY, CDR2 SMNVEV, per germline (reference sequence). The CDR3 runs 15 residues. CDR3 DNA: TGTGCCAGCAGAGAGCGGACCGCTAGCACAGATACGCAGTATTTT. Amino acid sequence: CASRERTASTDTQYF.

This clonotype has only a few counts. The V and J genes are TRBV29-1 and TRBJ1-1; D not resolved. Germline values: CDR1 SQVTM, CDR2 ANQGSEA. V dropped 0 bases and J dropped 3 bases, with 14 bases sitting between them. This CDR3 is built from 15 residues. The CDR3 protein is CSVEDWALRDTEAFF. The CDR3 DNA follows: TGCAGCGTTGAAGACTGGGCCCTCCGGGACACTGAAGCTTTCTTT.

This clonotype was counted a few times. The chain joins TRBV6-2 or TRBV6-3 to TRBJ1-1; 9 bases match TRBD1. This CDR3 region has 15 residues. Germline loops: CDR1 MNHEY, CDR2 SVGEGT. The V and J ends lost 7 bases and 5 bases, in that order; junction bases with no gene match: 11. The CDR3: CASTPRDRGTTEAFF. The DNA of the CDR3 is TGTGCCAGCACCCCTCGAGACAGGGGGACAACTGAAGCTTTCTTT.

This clonotype was found many times. V and J are TRBV5-1 and TRBJ1-1, with D uncertain. This CDR3 comprises 13 residues. The germline CDR1 and CDR2 sequences are SGHRS and YFSETQ. Trimming took off 0 bases at V and 11 bases at J, with 14 bases between the two ends. CDR3 nucleotides: TGCGCCAGCAGCTTGGGGTGGGAGGGATCGGCTTTCTTT. The encoded protein is CASSLGWEGSAFF.

This clonotype was seen many times. This rearrangement joins TRBV28 to TRBJ1-1; 7 bases map to TRBD1. Losses at the gene ends were 3 bases for V and 0 bases for J; bases not matched to a gene: 7. The CDR3 runs to 16 residues. The germline CDR1 and CDR2 sequences are MDHEN and SYDVKM. CDR3 nucleotides: TGTGCCAGCAGTTTGAGGACAGGCTTGTTGAACACTGAAGCTTTCTTT. It encodes CASSLRTGLLNTEAFF.

The table lists this clonotype with many counts. V and J are TRBV7-8 and TRBJ2-7; TRBD2 agrees at 7 bases. The V gene's germline CDR1 is SGHVS and CDR2 FQNEAQ. The CDR3 has 13 amino acids. J lost 5 bases, V lost 1 base, and 2 bases had no gene match. The CDR3 coding sequence is TGTGCCAGCAGCTTAGGGCTAGCGGACGAGCAGTACTTC. It yields the protein CASSLGLADEQYF. The variable domain in full, with the rest retrieved from reference TRBV7-8 and TRBJ2-7, is GAGVSQSPRYKVAKRGQDVALRCDPISGHVSLFWYQQALGQGPEFLTYFQNEAQLDKSGLPSDRFFAERPEGSVSTLKIQRTQQEDSAVYLCASSLGLADEQYFGPGTRLTVT.

The rearrangement uses TRBV6-6 and TRBJ2-6, with D tentatively TRBD1 or TRBD2 (5 bases each). There are 16 residues in the CDR3. CDR1 and CDR2 (germline): MNHNY, SVGAGI (reference sequence). Deletions cut 5 bases from V and 0 bases from J, with 11 bases between. DNA for the CDR3: TGTGCCAGCAGTCCGGGACGGAGCTCTGGGGCCAACGTCCTGACTTTC. Translated, it gives CASSPGRSSGANVLTF.

V gene TRBV10-3 combines with J gene TRBJ1-1, with D unclear. The CDR3 has 14 residues. Between the trimmed V and J ends, which lost 4 bases and 7 bases, there was a span of 16 bases. Germline V CDR1 and CDR2: ENHRY, SYGVKD. The CDR3 bases are TGTGCCATCAGTGGGTCGGGGATAACCAATGAAGCTTTCTTT. Its protein is CAISGSGITNEAFF.

This clonotype was seen ten or more times. This sequence joins TRBV6-1 and TRBJ1-5; D remains ambiguous. The V end was cut by 7 bases, the J end by 0 bases, with 10 bases between. The V gene's germline CDR1 is MNHNS and CDR2 SASEGT. This CDR3 comprises 14 residues. CDR3 sequence reads: CASNGGVSNQPQHF. In DNA form, the CDR3 reads TGTGCCAGCAATGGCGGGGTTAGCAATCAGCCCCAGCATTTT.

This clonotype was observed at least ten times. The genes are TRBV4-1 and TRBJ2-3, with 9 bases identical to TRBD1. Germline V gives CDR1 MGHRA, CDR2 YSYEKL. V shed 0 bases and J 2 bases; nucleotides not matched to a gene: 9. CDR3 length equals 18 residues. In DNA form, the CDR3 reads TGCGCCAGCAGCCAAGAATGGATCGGGACAGGGTTCACAGATACGCAGTATTTT. It yields the protein CASSQEWIGTGFTDTQYF.

The chain couples TRBV29-1 to TRBJ2-7; tentatively, D is TRBD2 (6 bases). Between the trimmed V and J ends, which lost 5 bases and 8 bases, there was a span of 13 bases. This CDR3 is built from 11 residues. The germline V gene has CDR1 SQVTM and CDR2 ANQGSEA. CDR3 sequence (DNA): TGCAGCGTTTCGGGGGTCGGGCAGCAGTACTTC. The encoded protein is CSVSGVGQQYF.

This clonotype was recorded at least ten times. The genes are TRBV15 and TRBJ1-1; D call uncertain. The CDR3 is made up of 13 amino acids. The ends were cut back, 1 base at V and 1 base at J, with 4 bases in the middle. Germline CDR1 is LNHNV and CDR2 is YYDKDF (reference sequence). The CDR3, as DNA: TGTGCCACCAGCAGAGGAGGGAACACTGAAGCTTTCTTT. Its translation: CATSRGGNTEAFF.

This chain uses TRBV28 with TRBJ2-7; D unresolved. The germline V gene encodes CDR1 MDHEN and CDR2 SYDVKM. V lost 5 bases to trimming and J lost 6 bases, with 8 bases between them. The CDR3 has 11 residues. The CDR3 is CASSTDIEQYF. DNA for the CDR3: TGTGCCAGCAGTACGGATATCGAGCAGTACTTC.

J is TRBJ2-3 and V is TRBV19, with TRBD2 matching 8 bases. The CDR3 loop spans 16 amino acids. Germline values: CDR1 LNHDA, CDR2 SQIVND (reference sequence). The V gene end was trimmed by 5 bases and the J gene end by 3 bases; junction bases not matched to a gene: 10. The CDR3 bases are TGTGCCAGTAGTGACCCAGCGGGGGCCACTACAGATACGCAGTATTTT. Protein: CASSDPAGATTDTQYF.

This clonotype occurred many times. Here the CDR3 reads CASSLWSLIQETQYF. The CDR3 coding sequence is TGTGCCAGCAGCTTATGGTCTCTTATCCAAGAGACCCAGTACTTC. V gene TRBV7-2 combines with J gene TRBJ2-5; the D is unclear. V dropped 2 bases and J dropped 1 base, with 11 bases sitting between them. There are 15 residues in the CDR3. Germline values: CDR1 SGHTA, CDR2 FQGNSA.

This clonotype was counted a few times. V gene TRBV9 combines with J gene TRBJ1-1; D not certain. Trimming stripped 2 bases from V and 1 base from J, with 9 bases between. The CDR3 is 14 amino acids. Germline values: CDR1 SGDLS, CDR2 YYNGEE. CDR3 in DNA: TGTGCCAGCAGCGTTGGTCCGACGAACACTGAAGCTTTCTTT. Translated: CASSVGPTNTEAFF.

Many counts were recorded for this clonotype. The rearrangement links TRBV7-2 to TRBJ1-1, with D hard to call. This CDR3 has 15 residues. Looked up from germline, CDR1 is SGHTA and CDR2 is FQGNSA. Trimming shortened V by 1 base and J by 1 base, and 10 bases separated the two germline ends. This CDR3 is CASSLVPASNTEAFF. The CDR3, as DNA: TGTGCCAGCAGCTTAGTCCCAGCTTCGAACACTGAAGCTTTCTTT.

The chain couples TRBV7-2 to TRBJ1-6, with a weak D call TRBD1 (5 bases). The CDR3 is 15 residues long. In germline, CDR1 is SGHTA, CDR2 FQGNSA. V lost 2 bases and J 6 bases, leaving 11 bases between the germline ends. CDR3 residues: CASSLIAGRNSPLHF. The CDR3 nucleotides read TGTGCCAGCAGCTTAATTGCAGGGCGTAATTCACCCCTCCACTTT.

This clonotype was counted only a few times. This sequence joins TRBV30 and TRBJ2-1; TRBD2 is a possible D gene (5 bases). Germline CDR1 GTSNPN, CDR2 SVGIG (reference sequence). This CDR3 comprises 13 residues. Trimming stripped 0 bases from V and 3 bases from J, with 6 bases between. The CDR3 loop is CAWSVGSYNEQFF. The CDR3 DNA reads TGTGCCTGGAGTGTGGGGAGCTACAATGAGCAGTTCTTC.

In the case of this clonotype: With a much larger clone just one base away, this may be a read error. The rearrangement uses TRBV6-2 or TRBV6-3 and TRBJ2-5; 7 nucleotides match TRBD1. This CDR3 comprises 11 residues. Germline V gives CDR1 MNHEY, CDR2 SVGEGT. J gave up 5 bases and V 6 bases, and 0 bases lay outside the gene matches. CDR3 DNA: TGTGCCAGCAGACAGGGGGAGACCCAGTACTTC. It yields the protein CASRQGETQYF.

V usage is TRBV28 and J usage is TRBJ1-2; the D is unclear. CDR1 and CDR2 (germline): MDHEN, SYDVKM. This CDR3 region has 16 residues. V lost 4 bases and J lost 4, with 19 bases in between. This chain's CDR3 is CASSSPMKERSYGYTF. The CDR3 nucleotides read TGTGCCAGCAGTTCACCCATGAAGGAGCGCTCCTATGGCTACACCTTC.

This clonotype has more than one count but fewer than ten. The chain carries TRBV23-1 and TRBJ1-1, with 11 nucleotides matching TRBD1. Being an ORF, TRBV23-1 has a function that is uncertain. Trimming took 2 bases from V and 0 from J; bases not matched to a gene: 11. CDR3 length: 19 amino acids. The CDR3 DNA reads as TGCGCCAGCAGTCAAACGACGCCGGGACAGGGGGGCATGAACACTGAAGCTTTCTTT. Encoded protein: CASSQTTPGQGGMNTEAFF.

In this sample, this clonotype turned up many times. The rearrangement joins TRBV5-6 to TRBJ1-6, with TRBD1 as a possible D gene (6 bases). With 0 bases removed from V and 11 bases from J, the gap between germline ends came to 18 bases. The CDR3 totals 16 residues. CDR1 SGHDT and CDR2 YYEEEE come from the germline V gene. The CDR3 is CASSLGTRGAAAPLHF. The CDR3 DNA reads TGTGCCAGCAGCTTGGGGACCCGGGGGGCGGCGGCACCCCTCCACTTT.

V gene TRBV20-1 combines with J gene TRBJ2-3; TRBD1 or TRBD2 may be the D gene (6 bases each). This CDR3 spans 13 amino acids. Germline assignment: CDR1 DFQATT and CDR2 SNEGSKA (reference sequence). CDR3 in DNA: TGCAGGGGGGGCCAAGGGGCCGTAGATACGCAGTATTTT. Protein sequence: CRGGQGAVDTQYF.